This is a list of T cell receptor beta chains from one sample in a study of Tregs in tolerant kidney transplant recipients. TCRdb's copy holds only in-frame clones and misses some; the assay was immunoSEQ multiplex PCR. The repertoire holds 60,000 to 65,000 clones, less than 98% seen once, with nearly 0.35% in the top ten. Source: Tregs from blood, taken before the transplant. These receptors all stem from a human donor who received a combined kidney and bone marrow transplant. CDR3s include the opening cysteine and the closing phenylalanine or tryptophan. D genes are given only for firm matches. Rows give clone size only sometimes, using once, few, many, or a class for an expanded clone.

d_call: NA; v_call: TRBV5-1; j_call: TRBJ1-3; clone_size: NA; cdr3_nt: TGCGCCAGCAGCTACCAGGGTGTATCTGGAAACACCATATATTTT; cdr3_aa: CASSYQGVSGNTIYF
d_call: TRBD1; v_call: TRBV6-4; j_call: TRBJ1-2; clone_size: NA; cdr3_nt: TGTGCCAGCAGTCCGGACAGGGAGAGCGGCTACACCTTC; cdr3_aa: CASSPDRESGYTF
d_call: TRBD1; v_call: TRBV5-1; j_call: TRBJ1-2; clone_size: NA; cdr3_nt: TGCGCCAGCAGCTTGGAGGGGGCGGGAGGCTACACCTTC; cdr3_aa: CASSLEGAGGYTF
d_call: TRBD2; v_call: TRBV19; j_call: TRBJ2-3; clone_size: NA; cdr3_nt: TGTGCCAGTAGTACACCCGGGACTAGCGAGTACACAGATACGCAGTATTTT; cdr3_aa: CASSTPGTSEYTDTQYF
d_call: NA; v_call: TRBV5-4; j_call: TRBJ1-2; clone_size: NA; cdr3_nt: TGTGCCAGCAGCTTGGCCCGGGGTTCTTATGGCTACACCTTC; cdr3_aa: CASSLARGSYGYTF
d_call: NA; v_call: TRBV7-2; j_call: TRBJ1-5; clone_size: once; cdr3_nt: TGTGCCAGCAGCTTAATCGGAGATCAGCCCCAGCATTTT; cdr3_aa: CASSLIGDQPQHF
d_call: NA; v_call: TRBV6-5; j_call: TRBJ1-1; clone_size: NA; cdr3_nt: TGTGCCAGCAGTTACTCACAGGGTTTGAACACTGAAGCTTTCTTT; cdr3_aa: CASSYSQGLNTEAFF
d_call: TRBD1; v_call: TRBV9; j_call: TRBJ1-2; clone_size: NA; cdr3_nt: TGTGCCAGCAGCGCCAGGGGGAATTCCAACTATGGCTACACCTTC; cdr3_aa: CASSARGNSNYGYTF
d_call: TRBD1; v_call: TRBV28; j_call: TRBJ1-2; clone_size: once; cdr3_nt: TGTGCCAGCAGTAGACCTGGACAGGGGGCCCTTAACTATGGCTACACCTTC; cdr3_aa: CASSRPGQGALNYGYTF
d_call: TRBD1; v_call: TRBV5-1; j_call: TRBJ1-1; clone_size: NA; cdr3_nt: TGCGCCAGCAGCCCTCGGGGACAGAGCCAAAACACTGAAGCTTTCTTT; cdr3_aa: CASSPRGQSQNTEAFF
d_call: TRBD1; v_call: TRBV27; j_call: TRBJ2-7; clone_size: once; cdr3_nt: TGTGCCAGCAGTTCTACCCCGGGACAGGGGTATTCGCAGTACTTC; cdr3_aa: CASSSTPGQGYSQYF
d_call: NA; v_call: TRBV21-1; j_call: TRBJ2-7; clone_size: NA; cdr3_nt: TGTGCCAGCAGCCAAACTCCGGGGTCCTCTTACGAGCAGTACTTC; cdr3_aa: CASSQTPGSSYEQYF
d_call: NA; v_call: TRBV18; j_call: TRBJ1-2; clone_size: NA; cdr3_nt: TGTGCCAGCTCAGACCCCGGGACAACAAAGTTGTTCTATGGCTACACCTTC; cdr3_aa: CASSDPGTTKLFYGYTF
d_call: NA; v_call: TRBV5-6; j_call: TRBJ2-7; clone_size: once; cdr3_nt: TGTGCCAGCAGCCTGGTTAGGGGTGTGAGCTACGAGCAGTACTTC; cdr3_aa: CASSLVRGVSYEQYF
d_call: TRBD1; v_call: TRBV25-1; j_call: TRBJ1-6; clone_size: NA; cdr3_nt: TGTGCCAGCATTCGCCAGGGGGCTAATTCACCCCTCCACTTT; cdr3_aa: CASIRQGANSPLHF
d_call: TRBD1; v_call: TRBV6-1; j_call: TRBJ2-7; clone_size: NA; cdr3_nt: TGTGCCAGCAGGCCGACAGGGCGGAGCTCCTACGAGCAGTACTTC; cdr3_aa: CASRPTGRSSYEQYF
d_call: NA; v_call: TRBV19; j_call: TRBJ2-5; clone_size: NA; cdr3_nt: TGTGCCAGTAGTATTGCGAGACTCTTCCAAGAGACCCAGTACTTC; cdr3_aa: CASSIARLFQETQYF
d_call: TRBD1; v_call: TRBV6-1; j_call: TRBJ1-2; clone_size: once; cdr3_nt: TGTGCCAGCAGGTCTGCAGGGGGCTATGGCTACACCTTC; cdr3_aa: CASRSAGGYGYTF
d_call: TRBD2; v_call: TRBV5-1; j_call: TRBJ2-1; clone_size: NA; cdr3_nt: TGCGCCAGCAGCCAATCTCTGAGAGCGGGAGGGATAGGTGAGCAGTTCTTC; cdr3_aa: CASSQSLRAGGIGEQFF
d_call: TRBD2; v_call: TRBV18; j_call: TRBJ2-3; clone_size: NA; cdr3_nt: TGTGCCAGCTCACCGGGACTAGCGGGGAGGCCGCAGTATTTT; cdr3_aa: CASSPGLAGRPQYF
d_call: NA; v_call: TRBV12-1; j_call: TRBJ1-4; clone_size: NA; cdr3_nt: NA; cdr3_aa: CASSFGLGTGGAYEKLFF
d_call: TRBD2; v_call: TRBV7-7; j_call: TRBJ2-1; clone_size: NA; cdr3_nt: TGTGCCAGCAGCCAGGGACTAGCGGTTAATGAGCAGTTCTTC; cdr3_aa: CASSQGLAVNEQFF
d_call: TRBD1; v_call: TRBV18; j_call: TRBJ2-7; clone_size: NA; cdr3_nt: TGTGCCAGCTCACCAAGGACAGGGACCCCCTATGAGCAGTACTTC; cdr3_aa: CASSPRTGTPYEQYF
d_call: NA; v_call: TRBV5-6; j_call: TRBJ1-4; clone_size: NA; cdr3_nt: TGTGCCAGCAGCTCCTGGCCTTATAATGAAAAACTGTTTTTT; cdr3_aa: CASSSWPYNEKLFF
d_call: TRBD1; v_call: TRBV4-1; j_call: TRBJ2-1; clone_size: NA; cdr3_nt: TGCGCCAGCAGCCAAGGGGTCGGCAGGGGGCCGAACAATGAGCAGTTCTTC; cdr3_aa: CASSQGVGRGPNNEQFF
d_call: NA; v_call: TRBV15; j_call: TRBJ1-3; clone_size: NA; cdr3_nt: TGTGCCACCAGCAAAAGCAGGGTGGTTGGAAACACCATATATTTT; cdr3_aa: CATSKSRVVGNTIYF
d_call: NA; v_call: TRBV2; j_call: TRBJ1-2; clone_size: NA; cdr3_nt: TGTGCCAGCAGTGAAGGAGGGGGAAGCCTGTGGTATGGCTACACCTTC; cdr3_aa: CASSEGGGSLWYGYTF
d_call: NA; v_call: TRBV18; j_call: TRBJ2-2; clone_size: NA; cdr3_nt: TGTGCCAGCTCACCCCTAGGGGGTAACACCGGGGAGCTGTTTTTT; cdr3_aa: CASSPLGGNTGELFF
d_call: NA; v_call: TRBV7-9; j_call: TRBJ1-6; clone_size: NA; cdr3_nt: TGTGCCAGCAGGCGGTCCGGTTTAGGCTATTCACCCCTCCACTTT; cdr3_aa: CASRRSGLGYSPLHF
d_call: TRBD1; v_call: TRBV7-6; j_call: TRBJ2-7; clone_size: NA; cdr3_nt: TGTGCCAGCAGCCAATTTACGGACAGGGCCGACGAGCAGTACTTC; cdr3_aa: CASSQFTDRADEQYF
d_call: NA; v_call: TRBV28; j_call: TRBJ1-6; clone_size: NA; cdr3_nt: TGTGCCACCGGCGGGGAGGGTCGACCCCTCCACTTT; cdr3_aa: CATGGEGRPLHF
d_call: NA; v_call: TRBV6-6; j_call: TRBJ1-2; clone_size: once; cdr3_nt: TGTGCCAGCATCTTCTCCGGGAGCCAAGAGGATGGCTACACCTTC; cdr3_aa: CASIFSGSQEDGYTF
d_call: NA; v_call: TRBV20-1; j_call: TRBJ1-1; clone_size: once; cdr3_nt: TGCAGTGCTTACTCTTTGACTGAAGCTTTCTTT; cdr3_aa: CSAYSLTEAFF
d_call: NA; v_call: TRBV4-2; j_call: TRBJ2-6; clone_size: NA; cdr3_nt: TGTGCCAGCAGCCAAGGTGAGATCTCTGGGGCCAACGTCCTGACTTTC; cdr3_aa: CASSQGEISGANVLTF
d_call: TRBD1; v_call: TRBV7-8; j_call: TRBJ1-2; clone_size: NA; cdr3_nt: TGTGCCAGCAGCCGCGGGGGACAGGGCCATGGCTACACCTTC; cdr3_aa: CASSRGGQGHGYTF
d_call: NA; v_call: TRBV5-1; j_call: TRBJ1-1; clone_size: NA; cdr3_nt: TGCGCCAGCAGCTTGGGGACAGCGAACACTGAAGCTTTCTTT; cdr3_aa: CASSLGTANTEAFF
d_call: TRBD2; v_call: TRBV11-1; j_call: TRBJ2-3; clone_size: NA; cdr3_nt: TGTGCCAGCACCCTAGCGCTAGCGGGGGTAAAAGGGGATACGCAGTATTTT; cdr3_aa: CASTLALAGVKGDTQYF
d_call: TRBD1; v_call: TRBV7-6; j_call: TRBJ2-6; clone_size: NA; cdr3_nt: TGTGCCAGCAGCTCCCGGGACAGCCTCTCTGGGGCCAACGTCCTGACTTTC; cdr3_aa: CASSSRDSLSGANVLTF
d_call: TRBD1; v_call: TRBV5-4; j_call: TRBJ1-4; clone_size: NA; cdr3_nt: TGTGCCAGCAGCTTCAGGGAACGGGACAGGGGAGAAAAACTGTTTTTT; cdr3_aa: CASSFRERDRGEKLFF
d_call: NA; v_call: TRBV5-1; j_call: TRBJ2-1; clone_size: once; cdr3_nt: TGCGCCAGCAGCTTGGCCGGGAGAGGCTACAATGAGCAGTTCTTC; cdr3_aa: CASSLAGRGYNEQFF
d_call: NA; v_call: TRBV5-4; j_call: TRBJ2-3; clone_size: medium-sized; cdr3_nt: TGTGCCAGCAGCCGAAACAGGTTGGGATCAGATACGCAGTATTTT; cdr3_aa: CASSRNRLGSDTQYF
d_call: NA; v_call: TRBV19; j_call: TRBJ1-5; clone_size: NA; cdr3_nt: TGTGCCAGTAAGGGGGGGGATGCACATCATAGCAATCAGCCCCAGCATTTT; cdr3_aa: CASKGGDAHHSNQPQHF
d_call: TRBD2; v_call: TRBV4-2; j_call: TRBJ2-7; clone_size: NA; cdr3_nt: TGTGCCAGCAGCCAAGTCCGAAGAAGCGGGGCCTACGAGCAGTACTTC; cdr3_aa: CASSQVRRSGAYEQYF
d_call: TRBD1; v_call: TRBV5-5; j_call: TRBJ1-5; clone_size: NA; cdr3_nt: TGTGCCAGCAGTTCAGGGACAGGGCGTAATCAGCCCCAGCATTTT; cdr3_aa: CASSSGTGRNQPQHF
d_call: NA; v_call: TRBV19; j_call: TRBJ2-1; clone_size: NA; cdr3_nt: TGTGCCAGTACCTTAAATTGGGCCAGCTCCTACAATGAGCAGTTCTTC; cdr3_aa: CASTLNWASSYNEQFF
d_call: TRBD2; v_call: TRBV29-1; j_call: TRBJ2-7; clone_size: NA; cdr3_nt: TGCAGCGTTGCAGGGGGACTAGCGGGAAACTCCTACGAGCAGTACTTC; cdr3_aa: CSVAGGLAGNSYEQYF
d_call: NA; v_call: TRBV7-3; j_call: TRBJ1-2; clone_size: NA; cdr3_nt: TGTGCCAGCAGCCCGGGAGGCAATAACTATGGCTACACCTTC; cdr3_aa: CASSPGGNNYGYTF
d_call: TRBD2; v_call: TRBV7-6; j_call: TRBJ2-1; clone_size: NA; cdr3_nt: TGTGCCAGCAGCCGCAGTAGCGGGGGATACAATGAGCAGTTCTTC; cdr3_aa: CASSRSSGGYNEQFF
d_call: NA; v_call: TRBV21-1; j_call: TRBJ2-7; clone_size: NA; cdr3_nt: TGTGCCAGCAGCAAAGTCGAGGGAACCTCCTACGAGCAGTACTTC; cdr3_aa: CASSKVEGTSYEQYF
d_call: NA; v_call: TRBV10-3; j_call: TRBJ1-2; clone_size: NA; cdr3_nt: TGTGCCATCAGTGAGTCTACGACATTCGACTATGGCTACACCTTC; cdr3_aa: CAISESTTFDYGYTF
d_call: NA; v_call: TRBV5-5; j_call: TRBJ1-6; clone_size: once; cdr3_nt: TGTGCCAGCAGCTTGATACGGAGCTCCTATAATTCACCCCTCCACTTT; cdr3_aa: CASSLIRSSYNSPLHF
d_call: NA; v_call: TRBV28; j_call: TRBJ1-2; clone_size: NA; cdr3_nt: TGTGCCAGCAGTTCAGGGGTCCTCAACTATGGCTACACCTTC; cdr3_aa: CASSSGVLNYGYTF